This TCR beta chain was identified during a study of T cells in Graves' hyperthyroidism and ophthalmopathy. RNA transcripts yielded amplified TCR beta CDR3 regions. HTBI primers were the set used in a first-round RT-PCR of the TCR CDR3. MiXCR, run by TCRdb on the multiplex PCR reads, gives a single entry per CDR3 protein. In the table there are hundreds of thousands of distinct CDR3 sequences, 40% to 55% of which are singletons. The diagnoses drew upon clinical symptoms, serum thyroxine and TRAb, thyroid ultrasound and orbital computed tomography. Findings and caveats of the study: Ophthalmopathy was distinguished from stable hyperthyroidism by 13 V-J signatures. Ophthalmopathy got predicted by the model a median roughly six months before its onset. Most clonotypes expanded in thyroid above 0.001 were likewise present in blood.

Trimming stripped 5 bases from V and 2 bases from J, with 10 bases between. This CDR3 comprises 14 residues. Per germline, CDR1 SGHTA and CDR2 FQGNSA. For this clonotype: As yet, its antigen is unknown. It is likely a read error, because the conserved phenylalanine at the end of the CDR3 is missing.

The clonotype was recovered from an adult man with Graves' disease, either hyperthyroidism or ophthalmopathy (not recorded which). Sequenced material: peripheral blood or thyroid tissue (not recorded which). This chain uses TRBV7-2 with TRBJ1-5; no definite D call. CDR3 protein: CASSLSGGNQPQHI. The CDR3 bases are TGTGCCAGCAGCCTATCTGGGGGCAATCAGCCCCAGCATATT.